This TCR beta chain stems from a study of T cells in Graves' hyperthyroidism and ophthalmopathy. On the study more broadly: Peripheral blood samples were taken at initial diagnosis, prior to any treatment. Study-wide results and caveats: The authors' 13 V-J model separated ophthalmopathy from stable hyperthyroidism.

The diagnostic basis comprised clinical symptoms, serum thyroxine and TRAb, thyroid ultrasound and orbital computed tomography. This sample holds PBMCs from 8 to 10 ml fresh peripheral blood. Germline V gene lookup returns CDR1 MNHEY and CDR2 SMNVEV (reference sequence). This CDR3 is 12 amino acids long. The trim removed 10 bases at V and 8 bases at J, leaving 8 bases unmatched. Researchers amplified the TCR beta CDR3 regions from RNA transcripts. RT-PCR in the first round (using the HTBI primer set) targeted the TCR CDR3. TCRdb re-called the multiplex PCR reads through MiXCR, storing one row per CDR3 protein. The sample contains over 650,000 distinct CDR3 sequences, 15% to 20% of which appear only once. With regard to this clonotype: The antigen remains unidentified.

The clonotype originates from a man between 18 and 35 years old with Graves' hyperthyroidism. The chain couples TRBV27 to TRBJ1-2, with TRBD1 identical over 9 bases. Source material: blood. The CDR3 DNA reads as TGTGCCACCAAACAGGGGGCGAGGGGCTACACCTTC. Translation gives CATKQGARGYTF.